This TCR beta chain was documented in a study of blood T cells in healthy people across ages (dated by TCRdb to 2014 to 2015). In the study overall: In model experiments, template switching captured about one uniquely barcoded TCR beta cDNA molecule for every two T cells. To avoid experimental bias, donors of different ages were distributed randomly across sequencing lanes. The donors were split into four age groups: young (average 16 years), middle-aged (roughly 42), aged (roughly 68) and long-lived (roughly 77). Two additional independent replicas of 1 million unique cDNA reads from the same blood draw were analyzed for two donors (one aged 18 to 29 and one aged 80 or older). To track age-related changes in TCR beta repertoire diversity, the study relied on deep sequencing normalized with unique cDNA molecular identifiers.

This clonotype was counted a single time. Its antigen is still unknown. One base away there is no much larger clone; base qualities are not given. Spanning cysteine to phenylalanine, the CDR3 consists of 17 amino acids. Only the CDR3 region is kept as DNA, spanning 51 bases read in frame from base 1. CDR1 and CDR2 are drawn from the germline V gene: SGHAT, FQNNGV. Trimming takes 2 bases from V and 2 bases from J, and the germline ends sit 18 bases apart. Library generation was performed with 5' RACE. Data came from an Illumina HiSeq 2500. A second PCR of about 6 to 11 cycles was run with a J-beta primer mix and a sample-barcoded 5' primer. A unique molecular identifier was introduced onto each TCR beta cDNA molecule by a template-switch 5' adaptor carrying 12 random nucleotides. At least 2.5 million CDR3-containing paired-end reads were obtained from each sample. First-strand cDNA was synthesized from all RNA with the Mint cDNA synthesis kit, primed by a TRBC-specific oligonucleotide. After uracil-DNA glycosylase treatment, a first 18-cycle PCR used universal primers M1SS and BC2_uni_R on all cDNA. The paper's data handling went like this. Normalization of each sample was performed by random selection of 1 million high-quality reads, each carrying a distinct molecular identifier. Instead of being binned into consensus sequences, reads with shared molecular identifiers were discarded. CDR3 identification, clonotype clustering and error correction used MiTCR with a Q25 quality threshold and the strictest error-elimination algorithm. A nonparametric unseen species model with Euler transformation was used to estimate a lower bound on total TCR beta diversity. TCRdb's own reprocessing of the public reads used fastp at Q25 and MiXCR and kept productive beta chains. Every CDR3 protein is listed once, alongside the most common genes and DNA of its rows. The V and J calls come from TCRdb's annotation, not from the publication. Recorded for this sample are 1.5 million to 2 million distinct CDR3 sequences; 49% of them occurred a single time. The top ten hold over 2% of the sample.

Study-level results and caveats: A strong correlation was found between observed TCR beta diversity and the percentage of naive T cells measured by flow cytometry. As age increased, observed TCR beta diversity per million T cells dropped in a roughly linear way, and a significant reduction was already evident by age 40. Total diversity estimates from one million sequenced T cells were considered lower bounds and underestimates. Compared with the aged group, the long-lived group had more naive CD4+ T cells, fewer expanded clones and increased TCR diversity, a pattern suggesting age selection. Donor CMV infection status was unknown, potentially confounding age-related changes in expanded clonotypes. Bulk unsorted PBMC profiling prevented conclusive comparison of naive and antigen-experienced compartments.

Donors were under 40 systemically healthy Caucasian individuals from Russia aged roughly 6 to 90 years. Each donor gave 8 to 10 milliliters of peripheral blood, collected into EDTA-treated Vacutainer tubes. Ficoll-Paque density-gradient centrifugation was used to isolate PBMCs, with at least 7 million per sample. Total RNA, at least 5.5 micrograms per sample, was extracted from PBMCs with Trizol reagent. The percentages of naive CD45RAhigh/CD27high T cells were determined by flow cytometry on a PBMC aliquot from every donor. This receptor chain uses TRBV11-2 and TRBJ2-5; a tentative D call is TRBD1 (5 bases match). The origin of this receptor is a woman aged 40 to 49 in good health. The material sequenced was blood. The CDR3 in this case is CASSLRSGSPVQETQYF. At the DNA level, the sequence is TGTGCCAGCAGCTTAAGGTCAGGGTCACCCGTACAAGAGACCCAGTACTTC.